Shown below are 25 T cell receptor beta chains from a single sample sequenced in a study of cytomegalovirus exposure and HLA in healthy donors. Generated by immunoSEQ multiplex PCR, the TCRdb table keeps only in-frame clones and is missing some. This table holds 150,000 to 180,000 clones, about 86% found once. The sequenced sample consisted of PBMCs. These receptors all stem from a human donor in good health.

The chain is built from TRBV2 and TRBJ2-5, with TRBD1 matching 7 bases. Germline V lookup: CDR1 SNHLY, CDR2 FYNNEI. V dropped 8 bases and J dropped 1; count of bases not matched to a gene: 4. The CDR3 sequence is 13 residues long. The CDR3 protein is CASGRDSQETQYF. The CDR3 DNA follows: TGTGCCAGCGGACGGGACAGCCAAGAGACCCAGTACTTC.

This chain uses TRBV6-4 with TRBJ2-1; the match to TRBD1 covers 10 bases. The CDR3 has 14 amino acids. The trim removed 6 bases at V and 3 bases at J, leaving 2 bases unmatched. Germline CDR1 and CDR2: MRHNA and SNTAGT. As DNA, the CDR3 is TGTGCCAGCAGCCGGGACAGGGGCTACAATGAGCAGTTCTTC. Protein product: CASSRDRGYNEQFF.

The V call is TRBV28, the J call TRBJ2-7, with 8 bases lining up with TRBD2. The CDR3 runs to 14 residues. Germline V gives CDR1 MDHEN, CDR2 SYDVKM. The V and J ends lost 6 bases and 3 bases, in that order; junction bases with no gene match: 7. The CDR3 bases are TGTGCCAGCAGCCCCCGAAGCGGGAGCTACGAGCAGTACTTC. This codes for CASSPRSGSYEQYF.

CDR3 protein: CASSEASGGLNNEQFF. Written as DNA, the CDR3 is TGTGCCAGCAGTGAAGCGTCCGGGGGTTTAAACAATGAGCAGTTCTTC. The V and J genes are TRBV6-1 and TRBJ2-1, with D tentatively TRBD2 (6 bases). Trimming removed 0 bases from V and 5 bases from J, with 14 bases in between. Germline CDR1 and CDR2: MNHNS and SASEGT. This CDR3 contains 16 residues.

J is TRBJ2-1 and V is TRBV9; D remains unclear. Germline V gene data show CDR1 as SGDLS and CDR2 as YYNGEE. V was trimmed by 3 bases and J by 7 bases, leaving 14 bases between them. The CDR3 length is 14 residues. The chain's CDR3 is CASSAASFGNEQFF. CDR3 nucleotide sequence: TGTGCCAGCAGCGCCGCTAGTTTCGGGAATGAGCAGTTCTTC.

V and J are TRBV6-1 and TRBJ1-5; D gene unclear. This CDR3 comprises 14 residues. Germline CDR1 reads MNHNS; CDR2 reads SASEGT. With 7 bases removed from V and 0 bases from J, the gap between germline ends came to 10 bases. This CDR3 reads CASIRVNSNQPQHF. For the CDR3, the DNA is TGTGCCAGCATTAGAGTCAATAGCAATCAGCCCCAGCATTTT.

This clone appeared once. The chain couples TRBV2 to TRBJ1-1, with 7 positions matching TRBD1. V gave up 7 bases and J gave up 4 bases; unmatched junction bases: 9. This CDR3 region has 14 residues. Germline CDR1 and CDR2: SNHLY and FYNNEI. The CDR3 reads CASTPQGVGTEAFF. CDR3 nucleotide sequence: TGTGCCAGCACCCCCCAGGGGGTTGGCACTGAAGCTTTCTTT.

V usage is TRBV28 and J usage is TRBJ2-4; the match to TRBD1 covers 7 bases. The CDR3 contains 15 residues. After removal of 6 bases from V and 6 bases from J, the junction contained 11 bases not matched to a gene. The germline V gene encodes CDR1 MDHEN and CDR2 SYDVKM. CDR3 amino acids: CASSRTGTKGNIQYF. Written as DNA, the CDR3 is TGTGCCAGCAGCCGGACAGGCACTAAAGGAAACATTCAGTACTTC.

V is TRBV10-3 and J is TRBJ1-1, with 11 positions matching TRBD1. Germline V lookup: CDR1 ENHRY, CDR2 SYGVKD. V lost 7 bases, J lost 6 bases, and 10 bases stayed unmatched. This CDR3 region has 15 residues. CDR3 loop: CAINKEGQGASEAFF. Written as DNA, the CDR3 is TGTGCCATCAACAAAGAAGGACAGGGGGCATCTGAAGCTTTCTTT.

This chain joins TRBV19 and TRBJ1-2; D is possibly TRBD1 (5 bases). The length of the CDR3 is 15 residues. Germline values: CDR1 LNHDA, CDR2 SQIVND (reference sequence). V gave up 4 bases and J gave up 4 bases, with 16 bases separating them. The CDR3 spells CASSTYVQGSYGYTF. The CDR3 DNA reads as TGTGCCAGTAGTACATATGTTCAGGGCTCCTATGGCTACACCTTC.

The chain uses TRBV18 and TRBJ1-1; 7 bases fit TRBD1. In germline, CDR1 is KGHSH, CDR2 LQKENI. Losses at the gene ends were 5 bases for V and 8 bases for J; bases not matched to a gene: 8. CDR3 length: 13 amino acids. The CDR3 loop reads CASSSTGSGEAFF. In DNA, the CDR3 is TGTGCCAGCTCATCGACAGGGAGTGGCGAAGCTTTCTTT.

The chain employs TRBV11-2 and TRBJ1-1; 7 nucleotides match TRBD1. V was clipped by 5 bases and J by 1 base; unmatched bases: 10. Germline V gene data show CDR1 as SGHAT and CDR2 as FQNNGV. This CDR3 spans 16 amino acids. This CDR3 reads CASSLLPRGRNTEAFF. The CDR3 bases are TGTGCCAGCAGCCTATTACCCAGGGGGAGGAACACTGAAGCTTTCTTT.

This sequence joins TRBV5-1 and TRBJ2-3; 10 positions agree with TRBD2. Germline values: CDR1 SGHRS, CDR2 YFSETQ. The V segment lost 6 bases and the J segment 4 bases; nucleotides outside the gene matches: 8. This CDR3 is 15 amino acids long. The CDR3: CASTQLAGNADTQYF. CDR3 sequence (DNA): TGCGCCAGCACCCAACTAGCGGGAAACGCAGATACGCAGTATTTT.

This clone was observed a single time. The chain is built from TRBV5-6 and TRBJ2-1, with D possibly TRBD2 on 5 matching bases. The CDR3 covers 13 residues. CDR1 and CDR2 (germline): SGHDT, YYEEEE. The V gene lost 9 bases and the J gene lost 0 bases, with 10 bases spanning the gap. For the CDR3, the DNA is TGTGCCACTTCGGGAAGCTCCTACAATGAGCAGTTCTTC. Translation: CATSGSSYNEQFF. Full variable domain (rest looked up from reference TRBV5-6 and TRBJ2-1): DAGVTQSPTHLIKTRGQQVTLRCSPKSGHDTVSWYQQALGQGPQFIFQYYEEEERQRGNFPDRFSGHQFPNYSSELNVNALLLGDSALYLCATSGSSYNEQFFGPGTRLTVL.

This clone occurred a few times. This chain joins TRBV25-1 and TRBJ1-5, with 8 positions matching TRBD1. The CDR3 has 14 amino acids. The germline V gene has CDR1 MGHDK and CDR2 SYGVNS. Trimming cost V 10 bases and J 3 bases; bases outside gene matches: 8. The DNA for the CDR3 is TGTGCCATCATAAACAGGGGGAACAATCAGCCCCAGCATTTT. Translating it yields CAIINRGNNQPQHF.

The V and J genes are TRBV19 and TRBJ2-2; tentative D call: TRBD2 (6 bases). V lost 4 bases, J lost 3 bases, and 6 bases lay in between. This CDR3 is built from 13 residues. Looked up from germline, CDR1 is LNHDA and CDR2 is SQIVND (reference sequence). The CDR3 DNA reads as TGTGCCAGTAGTAGGGACTACACCGGGGAGCTGTTTTTT. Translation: CASSRDYTGELFF.

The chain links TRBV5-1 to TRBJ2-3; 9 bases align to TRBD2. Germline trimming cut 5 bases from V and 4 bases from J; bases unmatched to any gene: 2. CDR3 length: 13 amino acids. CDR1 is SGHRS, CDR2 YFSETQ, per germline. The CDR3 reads CASSGGGADTQYF. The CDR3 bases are TGCGCCAGCAGTGGCGGGGGGGCAGATACGCAGTATTTT.

CDR3 loop: CASSAGQGASYEQYF. The CDR3, as DNA: TGCGCCAGCAGCGCAGGACAGGGGGCTTCCTACGAGCAGTACTTC. The chain is built from TRBV5-1 and TRBJ2-7; the match to TRBD1 covers 11 bases. V was pared by 4 bases and J by 1 base, with 4 bases of the junction left unmatched. There are 15 residues in the CDR3. The germline V gene has CDR1 SGHRS and CDR2 YFSETQ.

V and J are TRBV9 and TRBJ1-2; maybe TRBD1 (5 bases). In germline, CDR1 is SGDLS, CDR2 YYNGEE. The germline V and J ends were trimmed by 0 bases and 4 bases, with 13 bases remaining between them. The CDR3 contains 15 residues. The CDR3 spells CASSVDSGRGYGYTF. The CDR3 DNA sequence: TGTGCCAGCAGCGTAGATTCAGGGCGAGGCTATGGCTACACCTTC.

CDR3 coding DNA: TGTGCCAGCAGTTTATGGACGGGGAACACTGAAGCTTTCTTT. The encoded protein is CASSLWTGNTEAFF. The V gene is TRBV28, the J gene TRBJ1-1; D call uncertain. The CDR3 sequence is 14 residues long. CDR1 is MDHEN and CDR2 is SYDVKM in the germline V gene. The V end lost 0 bases, the J end lost 1 base, and 6 bases lay between the germline ends.

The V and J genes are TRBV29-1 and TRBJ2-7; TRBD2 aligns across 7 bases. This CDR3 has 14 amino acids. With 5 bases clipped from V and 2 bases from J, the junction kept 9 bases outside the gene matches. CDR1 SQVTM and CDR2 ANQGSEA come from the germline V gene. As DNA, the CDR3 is TGCAGCGTTCAATCAGGGAGGGGCCCCTACGAGCAGTACTTC. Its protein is CSVQSGRGPYEQYF.

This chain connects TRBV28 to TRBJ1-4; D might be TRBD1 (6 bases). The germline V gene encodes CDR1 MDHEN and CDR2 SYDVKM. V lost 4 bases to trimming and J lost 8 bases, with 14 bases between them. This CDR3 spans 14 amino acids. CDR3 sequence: CASSSTGQGEKLFF. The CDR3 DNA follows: TGTGCCAGCAGTTCAACAGGGCAGGGAGAAAAACTGTTTTTT.

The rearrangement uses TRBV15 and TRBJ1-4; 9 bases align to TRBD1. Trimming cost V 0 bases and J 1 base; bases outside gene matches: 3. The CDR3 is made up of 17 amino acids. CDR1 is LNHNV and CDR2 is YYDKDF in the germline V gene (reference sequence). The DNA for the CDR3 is TGTGCCACCAGCAGAGAGGACAGGGGAGTAACTAATGAAAAACTGTTTTTT. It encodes CATSREDRGVTNEKLFF. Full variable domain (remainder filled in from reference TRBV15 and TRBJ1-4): DAMVIQNPRYQVTQFGKPVTLSCSQTLNHNVMYWYQQKSSQAPKLLFHYYDKDFNNEADTPDNFQSRRPNTSFCFLDIRSPGLGDTAMYLCATSREDRGVTNEKLFFGSGTQLSVL.

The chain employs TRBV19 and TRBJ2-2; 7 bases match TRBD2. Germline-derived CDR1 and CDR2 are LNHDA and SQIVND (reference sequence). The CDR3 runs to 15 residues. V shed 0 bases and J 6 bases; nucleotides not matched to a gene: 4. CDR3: CASSIEGRGSGELFF. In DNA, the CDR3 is TGTGCCAGTAGTATAGAGGGGAGGGGCTCCGGGGAGCTGTTTTTT.

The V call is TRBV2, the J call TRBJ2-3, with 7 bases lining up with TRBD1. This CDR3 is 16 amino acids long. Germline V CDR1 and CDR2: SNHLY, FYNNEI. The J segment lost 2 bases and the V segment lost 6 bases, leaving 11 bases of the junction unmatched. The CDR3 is CASSWKDRAPTDTQYF. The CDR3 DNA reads TGTGCCAGCAGCTGGAAAGACAGGGCCCCCACAGATACGCAGTATTTT.